Sequencing of this T cell receptor (beta chain) was carried out in a study of cytomegalovirus exposure and HLA in healthy donors. This table comes from immunoSEQ multiplex PCR, and its TCRdb copy is limited to in-frame clones, with some not included. The repertoire holds about 150,000 clones, 89% seen once, with roughly 9.3% in the top ten. Germline V gene data show CDR1 as SGHTA and CDR2 as FQGNSA. The CDR3 runs 14 residues. After removal of 4 bases from V and 1 base from J, the junction contained 0 bases not matched to a gene. With regard to this clone: No antigen is known for it.

Points from the study as a whole: The investigators catalogued 160 or so TCR beta chains as cytomegalovirus-associated.

This receptor was identified in a woman between 18 and 30 years old in good health and CMV-seropositive. This chain uses TRBV7-2 with TRBJ2-5; 10 positions agree with TRBD2. Sequenced: PBMCs. The CDR3 reads CASSWTSGQETQYF. The CDR3, as DNA: TGTGCCAGCAGCTGGACTAGCGGCCAAGAGACCCAGTACTTC.